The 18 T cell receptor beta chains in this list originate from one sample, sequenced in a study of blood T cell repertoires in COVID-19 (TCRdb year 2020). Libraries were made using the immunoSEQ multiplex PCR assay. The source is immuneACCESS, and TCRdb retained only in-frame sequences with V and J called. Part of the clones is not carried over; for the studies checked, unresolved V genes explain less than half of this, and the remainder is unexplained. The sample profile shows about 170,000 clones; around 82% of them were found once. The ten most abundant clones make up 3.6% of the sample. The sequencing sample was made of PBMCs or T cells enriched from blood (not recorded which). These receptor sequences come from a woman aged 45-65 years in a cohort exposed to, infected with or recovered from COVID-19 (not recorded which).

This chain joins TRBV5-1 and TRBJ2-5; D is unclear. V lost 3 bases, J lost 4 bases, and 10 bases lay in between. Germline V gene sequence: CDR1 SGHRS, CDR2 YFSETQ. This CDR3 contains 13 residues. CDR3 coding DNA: TGCGCCAGCAGCTCATTTAACGGAGAGACCCAGTACTTC. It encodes CASSSFNGETQYF.

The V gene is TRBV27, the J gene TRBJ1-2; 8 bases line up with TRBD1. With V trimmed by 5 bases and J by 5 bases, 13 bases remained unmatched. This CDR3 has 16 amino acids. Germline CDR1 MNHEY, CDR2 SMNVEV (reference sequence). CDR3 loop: CASSQMDRQGQYGYTF. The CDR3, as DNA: TGTGCCAGCAGTCAAATGGACCGACAGGGGCAATATGGCTACACCTTC.

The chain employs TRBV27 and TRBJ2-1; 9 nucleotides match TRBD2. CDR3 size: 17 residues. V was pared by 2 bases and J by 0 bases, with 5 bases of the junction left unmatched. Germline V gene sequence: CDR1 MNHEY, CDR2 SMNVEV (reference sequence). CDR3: CASSLLGSGSSYNEQFF. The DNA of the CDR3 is TGTGCCAGCAGTTTACTGGGTAGCGGGAGCTCCTACAATGAGCAGTTCTTC.

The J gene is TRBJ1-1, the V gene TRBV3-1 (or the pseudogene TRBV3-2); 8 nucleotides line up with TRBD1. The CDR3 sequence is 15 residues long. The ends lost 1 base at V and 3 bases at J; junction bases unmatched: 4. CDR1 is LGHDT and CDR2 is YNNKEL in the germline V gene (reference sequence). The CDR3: CASSQATTGDTEAFF. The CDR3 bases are TGTGCCAGCAGCCAAGCGACGACAGGGGACACTGAAGCTTTCTTT.

CDR3 in amino acids: CASTPAGHLGVSGYTF. The CDR3 DNA follows: TGTGCCAGCACCCCTGCAGGGCACCTTGGGGTCTCTGGCTACACCTTC. The J gene is TRBJ1-2, the V gene TRBV27, with D possibly matching TRBD1 (5 bases). The CDR3 is made up of 16 amino acids. Trimming took off 7 bases at V and 7 bases at J, with 25 bases between the two ends. CDR1 and CDR2 (germline): MNHEY, SMNVEV (reference sequence).

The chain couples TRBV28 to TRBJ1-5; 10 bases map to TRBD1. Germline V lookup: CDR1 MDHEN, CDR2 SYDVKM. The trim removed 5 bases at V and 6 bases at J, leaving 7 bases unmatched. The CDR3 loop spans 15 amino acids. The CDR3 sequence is CASSRRQGAIQPQHF. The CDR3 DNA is TGTGCCAGCAGTCGACGACAGGGGGCTATTCAGCCCCAGCATTTT. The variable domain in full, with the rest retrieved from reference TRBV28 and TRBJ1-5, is DVKVTQSSRYLVKRTGEKVFLECVQDMDHENMFWYRQDPGLGLRLIYFSYDVKMKEKGDIPEGYSVSREKKERFSLILESASTNQTSMYLCASSRRQGAIQPQHFGDGTRLSIL.

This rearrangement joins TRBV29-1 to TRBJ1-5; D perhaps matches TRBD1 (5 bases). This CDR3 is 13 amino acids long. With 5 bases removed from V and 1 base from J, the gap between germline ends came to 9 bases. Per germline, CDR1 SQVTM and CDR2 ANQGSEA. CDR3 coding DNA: TGCAGCGTTCGGGGGGGGAGCAATCAGCCCCAGCATTTT. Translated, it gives CSVRGGSNQPQHF.

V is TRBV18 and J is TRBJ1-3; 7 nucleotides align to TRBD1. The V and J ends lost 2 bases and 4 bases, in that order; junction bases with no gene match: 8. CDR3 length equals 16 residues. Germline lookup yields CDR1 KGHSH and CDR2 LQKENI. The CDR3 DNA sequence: TGTGCCAGCTCACCATCCCGACAGGGAACAGGAAACACCATATATTTT. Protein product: CASSPSRQGTGNTIYF. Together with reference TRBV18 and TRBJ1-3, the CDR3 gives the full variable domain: NAGVMQNPRHLVRRRGQEARLRCSPMKGHSHVYWYRQLPEEGLKFMVYLQKENIIDESGMPKERFSAEFPKEGPSILRIQQVVRGDSAAYFCASSPSRQGTGNTIYFGEGSWLTVV.

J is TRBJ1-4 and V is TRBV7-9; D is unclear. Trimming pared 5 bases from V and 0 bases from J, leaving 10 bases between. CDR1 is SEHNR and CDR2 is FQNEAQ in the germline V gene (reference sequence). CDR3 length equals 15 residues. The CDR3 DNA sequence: TGTGCCAGCAGCCCAAGGACTGCAACTAATGAAAAACTGTTTTTT. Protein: CASSPRTATNEKLFF.

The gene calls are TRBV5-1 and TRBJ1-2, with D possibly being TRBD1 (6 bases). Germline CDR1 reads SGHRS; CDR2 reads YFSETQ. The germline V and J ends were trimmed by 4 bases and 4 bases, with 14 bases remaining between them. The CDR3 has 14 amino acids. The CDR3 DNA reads TGCGCCAGCAGCCCGGACAGTACCAGCTATGGCTACACCTTC. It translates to CASSPDSTSYGYTF. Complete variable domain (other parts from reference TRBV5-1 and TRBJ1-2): KAGVTQTPRYLIKTRGQQVTLSCSPISGHRSVSWYQQTPGQGLQFLFEYFSETQRNKGNFPGRFSGRQFSNSRSEMNVSTLELGDSALYLCASSPDSTSYGYTFGSGTRLTVV.

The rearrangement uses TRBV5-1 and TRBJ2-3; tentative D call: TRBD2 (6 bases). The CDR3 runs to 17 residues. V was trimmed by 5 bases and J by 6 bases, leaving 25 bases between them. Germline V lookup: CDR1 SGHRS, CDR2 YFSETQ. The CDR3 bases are TGCGCCAGCAGTCCTTACGGCGGGGCAGGGTCGTTCGATACGCAGTATTTT. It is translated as CASSPYGGAGSFDTQYF.

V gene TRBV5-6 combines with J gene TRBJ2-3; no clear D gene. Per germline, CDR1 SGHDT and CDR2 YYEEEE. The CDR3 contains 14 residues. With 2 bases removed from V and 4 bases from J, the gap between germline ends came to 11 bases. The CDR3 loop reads CASSFQRGSDTQYF. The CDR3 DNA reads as TGTGCCAGCAGCTTCCAGCGAGGATCAGATACGCAGTATTTT.

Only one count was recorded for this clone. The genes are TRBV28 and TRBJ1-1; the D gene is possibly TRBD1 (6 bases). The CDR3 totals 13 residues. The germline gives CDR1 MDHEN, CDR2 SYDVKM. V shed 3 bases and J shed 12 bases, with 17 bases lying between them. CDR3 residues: CASSLWEGGRTFF. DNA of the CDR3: TGTGCCAGCAGTTTGTGGGAGGGGGGTCGAACTTTCTTT.

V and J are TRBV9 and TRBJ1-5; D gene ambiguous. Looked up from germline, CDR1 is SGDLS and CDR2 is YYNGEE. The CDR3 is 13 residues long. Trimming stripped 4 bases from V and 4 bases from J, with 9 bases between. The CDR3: CASSREGNQPQHF. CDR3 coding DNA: TGTGCCAGCAGCCGGGAGGGAAATCAGCCCCAGCATTTT.

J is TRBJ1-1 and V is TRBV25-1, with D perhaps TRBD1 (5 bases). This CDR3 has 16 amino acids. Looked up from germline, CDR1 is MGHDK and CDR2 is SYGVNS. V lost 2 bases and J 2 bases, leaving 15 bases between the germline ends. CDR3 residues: CASSEKGNRRNTEAFF. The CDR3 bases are TGTGCCAGCAGTGAAAAAGGTAACAGGAGAAACACTGAAGCTTTCTTT.

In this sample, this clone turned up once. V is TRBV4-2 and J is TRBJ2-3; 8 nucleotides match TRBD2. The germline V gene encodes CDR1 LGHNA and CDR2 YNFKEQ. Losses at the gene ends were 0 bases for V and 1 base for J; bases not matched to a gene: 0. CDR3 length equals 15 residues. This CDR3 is CASSQELAGTDTQYF. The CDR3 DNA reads TGTGCCAGCAGCCAAGAACTAGCGGGCACAGATACGCAGTATTTT.

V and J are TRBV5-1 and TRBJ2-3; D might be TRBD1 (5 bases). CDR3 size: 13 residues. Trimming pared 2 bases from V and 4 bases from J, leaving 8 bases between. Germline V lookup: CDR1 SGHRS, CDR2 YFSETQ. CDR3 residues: CASSFIQADTQYF. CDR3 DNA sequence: TGCGCCAGCAGCTTTATACAGGCAGATACGCAGTATTTT.

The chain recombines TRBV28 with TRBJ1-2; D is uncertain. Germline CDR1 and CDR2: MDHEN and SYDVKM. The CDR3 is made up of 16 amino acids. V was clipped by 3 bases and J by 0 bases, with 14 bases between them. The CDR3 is CASSFFGVTANYGYTF. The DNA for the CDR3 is TGTGCCAGCAGTTTTTTTGGAGTAACGGCTAACTATGGCTACACCTTC.